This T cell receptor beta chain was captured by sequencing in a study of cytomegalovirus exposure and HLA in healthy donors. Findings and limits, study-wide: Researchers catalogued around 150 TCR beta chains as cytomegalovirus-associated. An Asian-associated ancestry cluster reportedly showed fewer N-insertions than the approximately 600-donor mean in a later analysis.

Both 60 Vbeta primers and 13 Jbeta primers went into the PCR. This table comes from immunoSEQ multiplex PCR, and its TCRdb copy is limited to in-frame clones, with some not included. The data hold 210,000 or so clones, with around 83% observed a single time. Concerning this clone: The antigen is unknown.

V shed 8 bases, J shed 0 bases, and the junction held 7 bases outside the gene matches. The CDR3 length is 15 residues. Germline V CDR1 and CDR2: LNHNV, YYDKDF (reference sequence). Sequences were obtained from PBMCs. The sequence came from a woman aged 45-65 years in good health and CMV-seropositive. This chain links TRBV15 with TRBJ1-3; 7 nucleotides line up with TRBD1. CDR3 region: CATRTGASSGNTIYF. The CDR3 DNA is TGTGCCACCCGGACAGGCGCGTCCTCTGGAAACACCATATATTTT.